The 21 T cell receptor beta chains below come from one sample, sequenced in a study of OX40 agonist ivuxolimab in advanced cancers. Here immunoSEQ multiplex PCR was the method, and the copy in TCRdb shows in-frame clones only, minus some. This sample carries roughly 45,000 clones, 85% of them seen once, and the ten largest clones take just over 20%. The sequenced sample was CD4+ or CD8+ T cells sorted from blood, obtained in a trial of the OX40 agonist ivuxolimab. The receptors derive from an adult with an advanced solid tumor such as melanoma, head and neck, liver or kidney cancer.

This chain connects TRBV11-2 to TRBJ1-1; a weak D match, TRBD1 (5 bases). CDR3 length equals 13 residues. Germline-derived CDR1 and CDR2 are SGHAT and FQNNGV. V was shortened by 8 bases and J by 3 bases, with 13 bases between the two germline ends. Here the CDR3 DNA reads TGTGCCAGCGTTCTATGGGGGGACACTGAAGCTTTCTTT. This codes for CASVLWGDTEAFF.

This clone was counted once. The chain combines TRBV9 with TRBJ1-3; D not certain. From germline, CDR1 is SGDLS and CDR2 YYNGEE. This CDR3 is built from 17 residues. V was cut by 0 bases and J by 0 bases, with 13 bases left in between. Here the CDR3 reads CASSVGGAGSSGNTIYF. The CDR3 DNA reads as TGTGCCAGCAGCGTAGGTGGAGCCGGATCCTCTGGAAACACCATATATTTT. Complete variable domain (other parts from reference TRBV9 and TRBJ1-3): DSGVTQTPKHLITATGQRVTLRCSPRSGDLSVYWYQQSLDQGLQFLIQYYNGEERAKGNILERFSAQQFPDLHSELNLSSLELGDSALYFCASSVGGAGSSGNTIYFGEGSWLTVV.

The CDR3 bases are TGTGCCAGCAGCTTCCTAGCGGGGGGAATCCACGAGCAGTACGTC. This encodes CASSFLAGGIHEQYV. The V and J genes are TRBV7-2 and TRBJ2-7; 11 bases align to TRBD2. Unmatched junction bases numbered 6, after V lost 3 bases and J lost 5 bases. The CDR3 spans 15 residues. Looked up from germline, CDR1 is SGHTA and CDR2 is FQGNSA.

This rearrangement joins TRBV7-9 to TRBJ2-5; TRBD2 might be the D (6 bases). The CDR3 spans 17 residues. The V gene's germline CDR1 is SEHNR and CDR2 FQNEAQ (reference sequence). Between the trimmed V and J ends, which lost 3 bases and 0 bases, there was a span of 17 bases. As DNA, the CDR3 is TGTGCCAGCAGCTTCGTTAAAGGACTACGGTACCAAGAGACCCAGTACTTC. This codes for CASSFVKGLRYQETQYF.

The V and J genes are TRBV11-2 and TRBJ1-5, with D possibly TRBD1 on 6 matching bases. This CDR3 has 14 residues. V was clipped by 5 bases and J by 2 bases, with 10 bases between them. Germline V gene data show CDR1 as SGHAT and CDR2 as FQNNGV. This CDR3 reads CASSPQGGNQPQHF. CDR3 in DNA: TGTGCCAGCAGCCCACAGGGAGGCAATCAGCCCCAGCATTTT.

J is TRBJ2-7 and V is TRBV11-2; perhaps D is TRBD1 or TRBD2 (5 bases each). CDR3 length: 13 residues. Germline V gene sequence: CDR1 SGHAT, CDR2 FQNNGV. The V end lost 2 bases, the J end lost 3 bases, and 8 bases lay between the germline ends. CDR3 sequence: CASSLLGDYEQYV. Here the CDR3 DNA reads TGTGCCAGCAGCTTACTGGGGGACTACGAGCAGTACGTC.

This chain uses TRBV4-1 with TRBJ2-5, with D possibly called TRBD1 or TRBD2 (6 bases each). This CDR3 spans 16 amino acids. V was trimmed by 6 bases and J by 5 bases, leaving 22 bases between them. Per germline, CDR1 MGHRA and CDR2 YSYEKL. CDR3 loop: CASSQTVGGNQETQYF. CDR3 bases: TGCGCCAGCAGTCAAACGGTGGGGGGCAATCAGGAGACCCAGTACTTC.

This clone was seen many times. The chain links TRBV27 to TRBJ1-1, with no clear D. The CDR3 is 13 residues long. The germline gives CDR1 MNHEY, CDR2 SMNVEV (reference sequence). V lost 2 bases, J lost 3 bases, and 7 bases lay in between. The CDR3 loop reads CASSLARYTEAFF. The CDR3 DNA is TGTGCCAGCAGTTTAGCGCGGTACACTGAAGCTTTCTTT.

V usage is TRBV28 and J usage is TRBJ2-7, with a tentative D call TRBD2 (5 bases). The CDR3 covers 15 residues. Trimming removed 2 bases at V and 4 bases at J, with 15 bases between. Per germline, CDR1 MDHEN and CDR2 SYDVKM. The CDR3 here is CASSLGMGSRYEQYV. In nucleotides, the CDR3 is TGTGCCAGCAGTTTAGGAATGGGGAGCCGATACGAGCAGTACGTC.

The chain joins TRBV7-2 to TRBJ2-7; D not certain. Trimming cost V 4 bases and J 0 bases, with 7 bases left between them. There are 13 residues in the CDR3. Germline lookup yields CDR1 SGHTA and CDR2 FQGNSA. The chain's CDR3 is CASSSDSSYEQYF. CDR3 nucleotide sequence: TGTGCCAGCAGCTCCGATAGCTCCTACGAGCAGTACTTC.

The V gene is TRBV2, the J gene TRBJ2-5; D remains unclear. Germline assignment: CDR1 SNHLY and CDR2 FYNNEI. The CDR3 is 15 amino acids. Trimming took off 5 bases at V and 2 bases at J, with 15 bases between the two ends. CDR3 in DNA: TGTGCCAGCAGTAAAGTTAGACACGCTCAAGAGACCCAGTACTTC. It encodes CASSKVRHAQETQYF.

The V call is TRBV4-1, the J call TRBJ2-7; no firm D call. The germline V gene has CDR1 MGHRA and CDR2 YSYEKL. V lost 4 bases and J lost 0, with 10 bases in between. The CDR3 is made up of 14 amino acids. The CDR3 loop is CASSPETLSYEQYV. The CDR3 nucleotides are TGCGCCAGCAGCCCCGAGACACTCTCCTACGAGCAGTACGTC.

This chain uses TRBV19 with TRBJ2-7; D unclear. V dropped 5 bases and J dropped 2 bases, with 13 bases sitting between them. Per germline, CDR1 LNHDA and CDR2 SQIVND (reference sequence). This CDR3 contains 14 residues. CDR3 sequence reads: CASSPEEYPYEQYF. The CDR3 coding sequence is TGTGCCAGTAGTCCGGAAGAATATCCCTACGAGCAGTACTTC. The entire variable domain, with the rest obtained from reference TRBV19 and TRBJ2-7, is as follows: DGGITQSPKYLFRKEGQNVTLSCEQNLNHDAMYWYRQDPGQGLRLIYYSQIVNDFQKGDIAEGYSVSREKKESFPLTVTSAQKNPTAFYLCASSPEEYPYEQYFGPGTRLTVT.

V gene TRBV28 combines with J gene TRBJ2-7; 12 nucleotides align to TRBD2. This CDR3 contains 16 residues. Germline CDR1 is MDHEN and CDR2 is SYDVKM. The junction had 5 bases not matched to a gene; V was cut back by 4 bases and J by 1 base. The CDR3 DNA reads as TGTGCCAGCAGTTCTAGCGGGGGGGCCAGTTCCTACGAGCAGTACTTC. Translated, it gives CASSSSGGASSYEQYF.

The sample holds one count of this clone. The chain joins TRBV7-9 to TRBJ1-4; D may be TRBD1 (5 bases). Germline-derived CDR1 and CDR2 are SEHNR and FQNEAQ (reference sequence). CDR3 length: 16 residues. V lost 2 bases to trimming and J lost 4 bases, with 14 bases between them. Here the CDR3 reads CASSLTRQMINEKLFF. In DNA, the CDR3 is TGTGCCAGCAGCTTAACCCGACAGATGATTAATGAAAAACTGTTTTTT.

The chain employs TRBV6-5 and TRBJ2-7; no reliable D call. Germline V CDR1 and CDR2: MNHEY, SVGAGI. V shed 0 bases and J shed 2 bases, with 5 bases lying between them. The CDR3 runs 13 residues. The CDR3 DNA follows: TGTGCCAGCAGTTACTCGAACACCTACGAGCAGTACTTC. Translation gives CASSYSNTYEQYF.

This rearrangement joins TRBV7-3 to TRBJ2-7; a weak D match, TRBD2 (5 bases). This CDR3 has 13 amino acids. Trimming took off 4 bases at V and 3 bases at J, with 10 bases between the two ends. The germline V gene encodes CDR1 SGHTA and CDR2 FQGTGA. The CDR3, as DNA: TGTGCCAGCAGCTCCGAGGCGGGCTACGAGCAGTACTTC. It yields the protein CASSSEAGYEQYF.

This clone has a single count. The genes are TRBV15 and TRBJ2-1; 7 nucleotides align to TRBD2. V dropped 5 bases and J dropped 10; count of bases not matched to a gene: 2. Germline V lookup: CDR1 LNHNV, CDR2 YYDKDF (reference sequence). This CDR3 has 11 residues. The CDR3 nucleotides are TGTGCCACCAGCCCGGGAGGCGAGCAGTTCTTC. Its translation is CATSPGGEQFF.

The chain links TRBV11-2 to TRBJ2-1, with D hard to call. V lost 4 bases to trimming and J lost 7 bases, with 17 bases between them. This CDR3 region has 15 residues. The germline gives CDR1 SGHAT, CDR2 FQNNGV. The CDR3 nucleotides read TGTGCCAGCAGCTCTAAGGACCGTCTTTATAATGAGCAGTTCTTC. It encodes CASSSKDRLYNEQFF.

The chain links TRBV28 to TRBJ2-1; 7 bases map to TRBD1. The CDR3 consists of 14 residues. After removal of 3 bases from V and 7 bases from J, the junction contained 6 bases not matched to a gene. Germline loops: CDR1 MDHEN, CDR2 SYDVKM. Here the CDR3 DNA reads TGTGCCAGCAGTTTTACAGGGGCGTATAATGAGCAGTTCTTC. Its translation is CASSFTGAYNEQFF.

V and J are TRBV7-9 and TRBJ1-1; D might be TRBD1 (5 bases). Trimming shortened V by 4 bases and J by 7 bases, and 13 bases separated the two germline ends. CDR3 length equals 13 residues. The germline V gene encodes CDR1 SEHNR and CDR2 FQNEAQ (reference sequence). The CDR3 protein is CASSSGPGREAFF. For the CDR3, the DNA is TGTGCCAGCAGCTCCGGACCGGGGCGTGAAGCTTTCTTT.